Described below is a single T cell receptor beta chain sequence and its context. Its cognate antigen is unknown. This specimen belongs to a study of graft-versus-host responses after intestinal transplantation. For the study at large: Isolated intestinal, liver-intestinal, or multivisceral transplants were what recipients had. Once they had received anti-thymocyte globulin induction, all recipients took tacrolimus and steroids for about 3 years. The study's findings and limits: The authors found GvH clones in recipient marrow, some appearing first in ileum or blood.

With 3 bases removed from V and 3 bases from J, the gap between germline ends came to 10 bases. The germline V gene has CDR1 MRHNA and CDR2 SNTAGT. The CDR3 is 14 amino acids. Profiling relied on immunoSEQ multiplex PCR, and the TCRdb table lists in-frame clones only, not all of them. The profile shows about 97,000 clones, over 75% of them singletons. J is TRBJ2-3 and V is TRBV6-4; D is possibly TRBD2 (6 bases). This specimen was PBMCs, taken 450 to 480 days after intestinal transplant. The clonotype originates from a human patient who received an intestinal transplant, so some T cells may come from the graft donor. The DNA of the CDR3 is TGTGCCAGCAGTGAATTAGCGGCAACAGATACGCAGTATTTT. Amino acids: CASSELAATDTQYF.